This record looks at one T cell receptor beta chain sequence and its context. Relative to the germline gene, one junction end is altered; a read error may explain this. The CDR3 has 13 residues. Germline V gives CDR1 SGHVS, CDR2 FNYEAQ. These data belong to a study of shared T cell receptors in the human thymus. Some clones are missing from TCRdb's copy, which holds only in-frame ones; the method was immunoSEQ multiplex PCR. The data contain roughly 660,000 clones, approximately 88% of them singletons. These same data were also listed under a study on human thymus T cells. From that report: Thymus was obtained from resections taken during corrective heart surgery.

The source of this sequence is a boy younger than two with a congenital heart defect. The chain has TRBV7-6 and TRBJ2-5; no firm D call. The material sequenced was thymocytes. The CDR3 DNA reads as TGTGCCAGCAGCTTAGGGCCGCAAGAGGCCCAGTACTTC. It codes for CASSLGPQEAQYF.